The 20 T cell receptor beta chains reported below all come from one sample, sequenced in a study of a mutant IDH1 vaccine in newly diagnosed glioma. The table came from immunoSEQ multiplex PCR; TCRdb's copy has only in-frame clones and leaves some out. The repertoire consists of around 32,000 clones, with around 79% occurring once and the leading ten covering approximately 8.5%. Time point defined: week 35, safety follow-up. The study gave 300 ug of mutant IDH1 20-mer peptide per vaccine dose, with topical imiquimod. These receptors have no identified antigens. Sample: PBMCs, taken from a glioma patient whose treatment included an IDH1 peptide vaccine. The receptors derive from a woman aged 30 to 39 with glioma. Some clones in this sample may be carry-over from other donors' samples.

This clone was seen a single time. The V gene is TRBV30, the J gene TRBJ1-2; 12 positions agree with TRBD1. The CDR3 spans 17 residues. Germline CDR1 reads GTSNPN; CDR2 reads SVGIG (reference sequence). V was clipped by 0 bases and J by 2 bases; unmatched bases: 7. CDR3 sequence: CAWSVLRDRGRNYGYTF. Written as DNA, the CDR3 is TGTGCCTGGAGTGTACTCCGGGACAGGGGGCGGAACTATGGCTACACCTTC.

The genes are TRBV27 and TRBJ2-1, with 7 bases identical to TRBD2. Germline loops: CDR1 MNHEY, CDR2 SMNVEV (reference sequence). The CDR3 runs to 13 residues. V lost 3 bases and J lost 6; bases outside the gene matches: 2. CDR3 loop: CASSFWEGNEQFF. CDR3 nucleotide sequence: TGTGCCAGCAGTTTTTGGGAGGGCAATGAGCAGTTCTTC.

The gene calls are TRBV6-5 and TRBJ2-7; 11 nucleotides align to TRBD1. CDR1 is MNHEY and CDR2 is SVGAGI in the germline V gene. V shed 6 bases and J 1 base; nucleotides not matched to a gene: 5. The CDR3 has 15 amino acids. The CDR3 loop is CASSRGTGGSYEQYF. As DNA, the CDR3 is TGTGCCAGCAGCCGCGGGACAGGGGGGTCCTACGAGCAGTACTTC.

V is TRBV7-9 and J is TRBJ1-1; D gene unclear. Germline assignment: CDR1 SEHNR and CDR2 FQNEAQ (reference sequence). V lost 4 bases and J lost 0, with 9 bases in between. The CDR3 is made up of 14 amino acids. DNA of the CDR3: TGTGCCAGCAGCTCAGGTGTCATGAACACTGAAGCTTTCTTT. This codes for CASSSGVMNTEAFF. Variable domain in full (rest from reference TRBV7-9 and TRBJ1-1): DTGVSQNPRHKITKRGQNVTFRCDPISEHNRLYWYRQTLGQGPEFLTYFQNEAQLEKSRLLSDRFSAERPKGSFSTLEIQRTEQGDSAMYLCASSSGVMNTEAFFGQGTRLTVV.

This chain connects TRBV4-1 to TRBJ2-7; 10 bases are a match to TRBD1. Trimming took 1 base from V and 7 from J; bases not matched to a gene: 10. The CDR3 consists of 16 residues. The germline V gene encodes CDR1 MGHRA and CDR2 YSYEKL. Here the CDR3 reads CASSQAPDRGMGEQYF. In DNA form, the CDR3 reads TGCGCCAGCAGCCAAGCACCGGACAGGGGGATGGGGGAGCAGTACTTC.

The rearrangement uses TRBV29-1 and TRBJ1-1; D is unresolved. The CDR3 sequence is 11 residues long. Germline loops: CDR1 SQVTM, CDR2 ANQGSEA. V was clipped by 3 bases and J by 1 base, with 3 bases between them. CDR3 region: CSVDTNTEAFF. The CDR3 DNA reads TGCAGCGTTGATACGAACACTGAAGCTTTCTTT. The full variable domain, rest sourced from reference TRBV29-1 and TRBJ1-1, is SAVISQKPSRDICQRGTSLTIQCQVDSQVTMMFWYRQQPGQSLTLIATANQGSEATYESGFVIDKFPISRPNLTFSTLTVSNMSPEDSSIYLCSVDTNTEAFFGQGTRLTVV.

The chain is built from TRBV25-1 and TRBJ2-5, with 11 positions matching TRBD2. The CDR3 contains 16 residues. V was pared by 8 bases and J by 5 bases, with 13 bases of the junction left unmatched. Germline CDR1 is MGHDK and CDR2 is SYGVNS. The CDR3 region is CASSEVLTSGTETQYF. CDR3 DNA: TGTGCCAGCTCCGAGGTATTGACTAGCGGGACTGAGACCCAGTACTTC.

This clone was detected once. The CDR3 loop reads CASSQDRYEQYF. Here the CDR3 DNA reads TGTGCCAGCAGCCAAGACAGGTACGAGCAGTACTTC. The V and J genes are TRBV4-2 and TRBJ2-7, with D uncertain. This CDR3 is 12 amino acids long. Germline V gene lookup returns CDR1 LGHNA and CDR2 YNFKEQ. V lost 0 bases, J lost 4 bases, and 4 bases lay in between.

This chain joins TRBV27 and TRBJ2-7, with D uncertain. The CDR3 loop spans 15 amino acids. Germline CDR1 and CDR2: MNHEY and SMNVEV (reference sequence). The V gene lost 0 bases and the J gene lost 0 bases, with 9 bases spanning the gap. The CDR3, as DNA: TGTGCCAGCAGTTTATCGGCTTACAGCTCCTACGAGCAGTACTTC. Translated: CASSLSAYSSYEQYF.

The V and J genes are TRBV7-8 and TRBJ2-2, with 8 bases fitting TRBD1. This CDR3 spans 17 amino acids. V lost 2 bases, J lost 0 bases, and 5 bases stayed unmatched. CDR1 is SGHVS and CDR2 is FQNEAQ in the germline V gene. The CDR3 protein is CASSLSVTGANTGELFF. Here the CDR3 DNA reads TGTGCCAGCAGCTTATCGGTGACAGGGGCGAACACCGGGGAGCTGTTTTTT.

The chain is built from TRBV4-1 and TRBJ2-5, with a tentative D call TRBD2 (6 bases). The germline gives CDR1 MGHRA, CDR2 YSYEKL. Trimming removed 4 bases from V and 1 base from J, with 10 bases in between. This CDR3 has 14 amino acids. The CDR3 sequence: CASSPGDSQETQYF. The CDR3 DNA follows: TGCGCCAGCAGCCCGGGGGACTCCCAAGAGACCCAGTACTTC.

The chain couples TRBV5-5 to TRBJ2-7; 11 bases align to TRBD2. This CDR3 has 14 residues. Trimming took 2 bases from V and 7 from J; bases not matched to a gene: 5. Looked up from germline, CDR1 is SGHKS and CDR2 is YYEKEE (reference sequence). CDR3 protein: CASSLIAGGLEQYF. The CDR3 DNA reads TGTGCCAGCAGCTTAATAGCGGGAGGGTTGGAGCAGTACTTC.

This chain joins TRBV4-1 and TRBJ1-5; tentative D call: TRBD1 (5 bases). Trimming stripped 0 bases from V and 6 bases from J, with 18 bases between. CDR3 size: 17 residues. Germline V gene lookup returns CDR1 MGHRA and CDR2 YSYEKL. The CDR3 DNA is TGCGCCAGCAGCCAAGAACCCCCGGGCAGGGAGGGTCAGCCCCAGCATTTT. Translating gives CASSQEPPGREGQPQHF.

This chain connects TRBV19 to TRBJ1-5; 7 nucleotides align to TRBD1. Losses at the gene ends were 5 bases for V and 0 bases for J; bases not matched to a gene: 7. The CDR3 loop spans 16 amino acids. CDR1 and CDR2 from the germline V gene are LNHDA and SQIVND (reference sequence). CDR3 loop: CASSVRQGNSNQPQHF. The CDR3 DNA is TGTGCCAGTAGTGTCAGACAGGGAAATAGCAATCAGCCCCAGCATTTT.

As for this clone: Here the CDR3 omits its conserved ending phenylalanine or tryptophan, so a read error is the likely source. It is unclear where the CDR3 begins or ends on the DNA, so no DNA is shown, and the CDR3 is as TCRdb lists it. This sequence joins TRBV11-2 and TRBJ2-3; TRBD1, the table's D call, lacks a check against the DNA. The length of the CDR3 is 12 amino acids, counting both ends. CDR1 is SGHAT and CDR2 is FQNNGV in the germline V gene. The CDR3 protein is CASSRGGQGASL.

This clone has only a few counts. The chain employs TRBV4-1 and TRBJ2-2, with TRBD2 matching over 7 bases. Germline assignment: CDR1 MGHRA and CDR2 YSYEKL. V trimming: 6 bases; J trimming: 6 bases; junction bases outside the gene matches: 10. CDR3 length: 15 amino acids. CDR3: CASSLRASGSGELFF. CDR3 nucleotide sequence: TGCGCCAGCAGTTTGAGGGCTAGCGGCTCCGGGGAGCTGTTTTTT.

This clone has only one observation. The chain links TRBV14 to TRBJ1-1; the D is unclear. Per the germline V gene, CDR1 is SGHDN and CDR2 is FVKESK. Trimming took 3 bases from V and 1 from J, leaving 6 bases between them. The CDR3 loop spans 13 amino acids. The CDR3 sequence is CASSQQTNTEAFF. The DNA for the CDR3 is TGTGCCAGCAGCCAGCAGACGAACACTGAAGCTTTCTTT.

The V and J genes are TRBV11-3 and TRBJ2-3, with 7 bases that match TRBD2. The germline gives CDR1 SGHNT, CDR2 YENEEA. The length of the CDR3 is 16 residues. V trimming: 5 bases; J trimming: 0 bases; junction bases outside the gene matches: 8. This CDR3 reads CASSPRDYSSTDTQYF. The CDR3 DNA sequence: TGTGCCAGCAGCCCACGGGACTATTCCAGCACAGATACGCAGTATTTT.

In its sample, this clone was seen once. This chain connects TRBV19 to TRBJ2-2; D may correspond to TRBD1 or TRBD2 (5 bases each). Germline V gene lookup returns CDR1 LNHDA and CDR2 SQIVND (reference sequence). The V gene lost 5 bases and the J gene lost 5 bases, with 15 bases spanning the gap. This CDR3 is built from 15 residues. The CDR3 region is CASSLEGRGTGELFF. CDR3 in DNA: TGTGCCAGTAGTCTCGAGGGGCGCGGGACCGGGGAGCTGTTTTTT.

The chain employs TRBV7-8 and TRBJ1-1, with D uncertain. The V end lost 2 bases, the J end lost 0 bases, and 19 bases lay between the germline ends. This CDR3 contains 18 residues. Germline CDR1 is SGHVS and CDR2 is FQNEAQ. The CDR3 DNA follows: TGTGCCAGCAGCTTATTTCCTCAGGTGGCAGGAATGAACACTGAAGCTTTCTTT. Its translation: CASSLFPQVAGMNTEAFF.